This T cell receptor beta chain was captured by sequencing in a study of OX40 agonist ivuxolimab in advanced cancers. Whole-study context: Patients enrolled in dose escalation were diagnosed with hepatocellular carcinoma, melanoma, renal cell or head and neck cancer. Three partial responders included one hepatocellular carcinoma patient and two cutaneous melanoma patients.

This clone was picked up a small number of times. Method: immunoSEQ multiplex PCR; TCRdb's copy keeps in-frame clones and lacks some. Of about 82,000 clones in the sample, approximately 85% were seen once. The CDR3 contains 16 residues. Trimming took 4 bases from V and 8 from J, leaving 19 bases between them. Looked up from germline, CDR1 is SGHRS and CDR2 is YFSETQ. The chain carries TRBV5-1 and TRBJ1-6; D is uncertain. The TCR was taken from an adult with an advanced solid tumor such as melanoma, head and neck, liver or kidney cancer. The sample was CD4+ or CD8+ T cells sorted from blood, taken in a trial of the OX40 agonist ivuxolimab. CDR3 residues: CASSPGSVTAHSPLHF. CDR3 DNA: TGCGCCAGCAGCCCAGGTTCCGTCACGGCGCATTCACCCCTCCACTTT.